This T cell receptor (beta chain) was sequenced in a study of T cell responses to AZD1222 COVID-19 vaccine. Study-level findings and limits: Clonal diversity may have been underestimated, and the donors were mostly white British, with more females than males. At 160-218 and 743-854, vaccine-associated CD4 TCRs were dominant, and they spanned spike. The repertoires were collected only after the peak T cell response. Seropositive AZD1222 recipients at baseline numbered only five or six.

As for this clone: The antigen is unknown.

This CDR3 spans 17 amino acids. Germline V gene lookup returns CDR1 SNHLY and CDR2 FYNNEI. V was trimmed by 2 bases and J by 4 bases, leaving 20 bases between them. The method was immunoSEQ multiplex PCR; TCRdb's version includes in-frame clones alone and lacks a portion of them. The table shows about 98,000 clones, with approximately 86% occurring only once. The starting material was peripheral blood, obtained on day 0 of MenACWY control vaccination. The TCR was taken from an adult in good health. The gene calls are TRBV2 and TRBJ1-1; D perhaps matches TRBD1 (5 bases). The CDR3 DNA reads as TGTGCCAGCAGTGAACCCCGGGGCAGGGATTGGGGCACTGAAGCTTTCTTT. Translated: CASSEPRGRDWGTEAFF.